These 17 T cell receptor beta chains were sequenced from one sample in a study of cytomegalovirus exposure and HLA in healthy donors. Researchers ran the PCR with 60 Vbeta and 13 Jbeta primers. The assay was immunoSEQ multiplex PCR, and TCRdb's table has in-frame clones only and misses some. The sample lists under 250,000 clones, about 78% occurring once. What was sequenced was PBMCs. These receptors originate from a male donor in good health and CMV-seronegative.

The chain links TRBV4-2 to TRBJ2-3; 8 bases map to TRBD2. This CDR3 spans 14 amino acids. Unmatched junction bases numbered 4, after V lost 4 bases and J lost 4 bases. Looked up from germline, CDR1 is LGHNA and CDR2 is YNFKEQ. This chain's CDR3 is CASSLSGNADTQYF. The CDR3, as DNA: TGTGCCAGCAGCCTTAGCGGGAACGCAGATACGCAGTATTTT.

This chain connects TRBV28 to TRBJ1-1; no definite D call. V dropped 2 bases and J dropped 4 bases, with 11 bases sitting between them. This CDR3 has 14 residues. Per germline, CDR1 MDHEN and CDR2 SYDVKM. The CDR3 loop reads CASSLKGTGTEAFF. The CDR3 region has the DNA TGTGCCAGCAGTTTAAAAGGAACGGGCACTGAAGCTTTCTTT.

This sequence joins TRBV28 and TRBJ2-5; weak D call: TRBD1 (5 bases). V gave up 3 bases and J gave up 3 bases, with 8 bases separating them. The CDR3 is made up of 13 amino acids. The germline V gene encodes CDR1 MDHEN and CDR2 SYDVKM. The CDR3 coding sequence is TGTGCCAGCAGTTTGGCAGGGAAAGAGACCCAGTACTTC. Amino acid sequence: CASSLAGKETQYF.

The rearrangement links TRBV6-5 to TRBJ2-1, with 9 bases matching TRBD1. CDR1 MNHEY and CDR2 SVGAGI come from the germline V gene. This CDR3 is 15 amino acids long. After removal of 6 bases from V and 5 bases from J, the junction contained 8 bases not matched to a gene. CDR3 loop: CASSPGTGNHNEQFF. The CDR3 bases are TGTGCCAGCAGCCCCGGGACAGGGAATCACAATGAGCAGTTCTTC.

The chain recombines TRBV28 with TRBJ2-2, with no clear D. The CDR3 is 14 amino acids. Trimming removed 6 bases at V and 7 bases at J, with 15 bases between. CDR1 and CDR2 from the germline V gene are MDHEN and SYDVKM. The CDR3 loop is CASRTTSRYGELFF. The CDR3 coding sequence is TGTGCCAGCAGAACCACTTCAAGATACGGGGAGCTGTTTTTT.

CDR3 in DNA: TGTGCCAGCAGCCAAGATTGGGGGGGCAGGGGCGAGTTTTACACCGGGGAGCTGTTTTTT. This encodes CASSQDWGGRGEFYTGELFF. The chain recombines TRBV4-2 with TRBJ2-2; possible D gene TRBD2, 7 bases. The CDR3 extends over 20 amino acids. V gave up 0 bases and J gave up 3 bases, with 23 bases separating them. Germline CDR1 reads LGHNA; CDR2 reads YNFKEQ.

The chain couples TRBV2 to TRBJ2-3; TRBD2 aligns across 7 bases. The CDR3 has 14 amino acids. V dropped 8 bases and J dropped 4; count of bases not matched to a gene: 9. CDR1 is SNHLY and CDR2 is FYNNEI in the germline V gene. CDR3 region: CASSLGEGSDTQYF. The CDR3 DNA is TGTGCCAGCTCACTCGGGGAGGGTTCAGATACGCAGTATTTT.

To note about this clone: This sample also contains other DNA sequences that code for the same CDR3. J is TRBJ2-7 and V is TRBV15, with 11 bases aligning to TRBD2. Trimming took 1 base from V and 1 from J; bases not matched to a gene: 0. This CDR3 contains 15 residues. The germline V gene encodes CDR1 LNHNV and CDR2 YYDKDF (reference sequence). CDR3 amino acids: CATSRGTSGSYEQYF. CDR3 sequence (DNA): TGTGCCACCAGCAGAGGGACTAGCGGGTCCTACGAGCAGTACTTC.

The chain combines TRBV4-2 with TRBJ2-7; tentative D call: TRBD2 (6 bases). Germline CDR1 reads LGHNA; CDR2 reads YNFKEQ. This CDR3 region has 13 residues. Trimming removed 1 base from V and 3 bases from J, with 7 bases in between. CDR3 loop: CASSQGGGYEQYF. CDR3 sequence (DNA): TGTGCCAGCAGCCAAGGGGGAGGCTACGAGCAGTACTTC.

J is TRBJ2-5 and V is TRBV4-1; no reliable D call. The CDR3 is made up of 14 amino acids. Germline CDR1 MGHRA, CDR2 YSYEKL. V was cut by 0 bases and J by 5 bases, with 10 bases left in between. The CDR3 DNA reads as TGCGCCAGCAGCCAAGATCTTGAAAGCGAGACCCAGTACTTC. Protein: CASSQDLESETQYF.

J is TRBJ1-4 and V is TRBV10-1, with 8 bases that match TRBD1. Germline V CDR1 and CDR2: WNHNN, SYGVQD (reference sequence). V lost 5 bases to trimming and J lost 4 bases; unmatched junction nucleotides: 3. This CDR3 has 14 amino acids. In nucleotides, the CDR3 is TGCGCCAGCAGTCGGACAGGGTATAATGAAAAACTGTTTTTT. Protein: CASSRTGYNEKLFF.

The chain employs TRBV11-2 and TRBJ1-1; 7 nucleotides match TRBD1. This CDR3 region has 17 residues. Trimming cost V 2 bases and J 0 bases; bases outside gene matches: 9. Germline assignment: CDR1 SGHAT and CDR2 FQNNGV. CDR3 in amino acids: CASSLKPTGRMNTEAFF. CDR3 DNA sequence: TGTGCCAGCAGCTTAAAACCGACAGGGAGGATGAACACTGAAGCTTTCTTT.

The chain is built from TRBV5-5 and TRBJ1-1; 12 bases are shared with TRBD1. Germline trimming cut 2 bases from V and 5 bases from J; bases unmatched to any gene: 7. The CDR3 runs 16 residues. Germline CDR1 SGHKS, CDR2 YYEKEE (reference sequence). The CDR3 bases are TGTGCCAGCAGCTTTACGGGACAGGGGGCAGGAACTGAAGCTTTCTTT. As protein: CASSFTGQGAGTEAFF.

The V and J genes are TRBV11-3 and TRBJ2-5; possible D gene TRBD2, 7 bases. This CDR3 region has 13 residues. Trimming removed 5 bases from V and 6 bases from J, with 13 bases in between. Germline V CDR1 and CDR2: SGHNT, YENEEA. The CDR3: CASSPAGGQTQYF. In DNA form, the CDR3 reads TGTGCCAGCAGCCCCGCCGGGGGGCAGACCCAGTACTTC.

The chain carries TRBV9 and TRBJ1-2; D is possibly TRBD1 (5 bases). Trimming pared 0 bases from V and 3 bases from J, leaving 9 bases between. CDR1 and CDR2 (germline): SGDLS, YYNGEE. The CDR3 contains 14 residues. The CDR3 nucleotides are TGTGCCAGCAGCGTAGATGGGGGGTACTATGGCTACACCTTC. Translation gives CASSVDGGYYGYTF.

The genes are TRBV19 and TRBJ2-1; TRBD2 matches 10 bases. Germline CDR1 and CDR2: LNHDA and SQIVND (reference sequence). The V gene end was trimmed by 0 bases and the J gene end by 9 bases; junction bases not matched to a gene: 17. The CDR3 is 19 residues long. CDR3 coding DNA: TGTGCCAGTAGTATAGATCCAGGGGGGCCCAGCGGGAGGGCCATTGAGCAGTTCTTC. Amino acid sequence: CASSIDPGGPSGRAIEQFF.

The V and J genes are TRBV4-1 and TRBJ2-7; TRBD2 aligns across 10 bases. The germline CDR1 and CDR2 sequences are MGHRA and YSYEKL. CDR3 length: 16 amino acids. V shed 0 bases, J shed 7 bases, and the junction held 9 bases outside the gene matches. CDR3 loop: CASSQETSGSLREQYF. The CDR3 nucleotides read TGCGCCAGCAGCCAAGAGACTAGCGGGTCCCTCCGGGAGCAGTACTTC.